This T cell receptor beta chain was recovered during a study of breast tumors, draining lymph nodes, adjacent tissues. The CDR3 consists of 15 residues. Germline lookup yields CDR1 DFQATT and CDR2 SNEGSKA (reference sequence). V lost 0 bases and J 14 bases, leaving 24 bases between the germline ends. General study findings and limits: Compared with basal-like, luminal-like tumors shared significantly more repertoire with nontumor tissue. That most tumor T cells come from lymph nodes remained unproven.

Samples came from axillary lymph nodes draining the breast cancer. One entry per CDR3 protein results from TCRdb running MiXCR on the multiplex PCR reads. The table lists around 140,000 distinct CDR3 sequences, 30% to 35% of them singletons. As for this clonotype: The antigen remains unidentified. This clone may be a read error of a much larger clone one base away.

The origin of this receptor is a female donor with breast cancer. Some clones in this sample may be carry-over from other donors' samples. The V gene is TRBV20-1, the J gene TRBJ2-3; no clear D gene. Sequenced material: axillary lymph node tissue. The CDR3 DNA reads TGCAGTGCTAGAGATCTGAGCAGCCTTTCCCATCCGCGGTATTTT. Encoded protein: CSARDLSSLSHPRYF.